Sequencing of this TCR beta chain was carried out in a study of blood T cell repertoires in COVID-19. Clones were read by immunoSEQ multiplex PCR, and TCRdb kept only the in-frame ones, dropping some. Found here are about 190,000 clones, over 75% of them singletons; the top ten hold about 3%. The CDR3 is 15 residues long. V was trimmed by 1 base and J by 1 base, leaving 7 bases between them. Germline values: CDR1 SGHTA, CDR2 FQGNSA. This clone occurred once. This TCR came from a woman aged 80 or older with active or convalescent COVID-19. Sequenced material: peripheral blood. The gene calls are TRBV7-2 and TRBJ1-4; the D gene is possibly TRBD1 (5 bases). DNA of the CDR3: TGTGCCAGCAGCTTAGGGGGGGTAACTAATGAAAAACTGTTTTTT. It yields the protein CASSLGGVTNEKLFF. The full variable domain, in which reference TRBV7-2 and TRBJ1-4 provide the parts outside the CDR3, is GAGVSQSPSNKVTEKGKDVELRCDPISGHTALYWYRQSLGQGLEFLIYFQGNSAPDKSGLPSDRFSAERTGGSVSTLTIQRTQQEDSAVYLCASSLGGVTNEKLFFGSGTQLSVL.